These T cell receptor beta chains were read from a single sample in a study of blood T cell repertoires in COVID-19. Only in-frame clones appear in the TCRdb table, and some are missing; sequencing was by immunoSEQ multiplex PCR. The data contain roughly 100,000 clones, 89% of them seen just once; the ten biggest clones take up 5% to 6.5%. The sample taken for sequencing was peripheral blood. Every receptor here comes from a woman of 80 years or more with active COVID-19. Each CDR3 is given with its conserved first and last residue. The D gene is left open where the match is weak. Clone size is shown for a subset of rows, as once, few, many or a class of expanded clone.

CDR3aa: CAPTPLADTGELFF
CDR3nt: TGTGCCCCCACCCCCCTAGCGGACACCGGGGAGCTGTTTTTT
j_gene: TRBJ2-2
d_gene: TRBD2
abundance: NA
v_gene: TRBV6-5

CDR3aa: CASSYSKGVANEKLFF
CDR3nt: TGTGCCAGCAGTTACTCGAAAGGGGTGGCCAATGAAAAACTGTTTTTT
j_gene: TRBJ1-4
d_gene: NA
abundance: NA
v_gene: TRBV6-5

CDR3aa: CASRLGLKDTQYF
CDR3nt: TGTGCCAGCAGACTGGGACTAAAAGATACGCAGTATTTT
j_gene: TRBJ2-3
d_gene: TRBD2
abundance: NA
v_gene: TRBV7-9

CDR3aa: CASSPSRGNSYNEQFF
CDR3nt: TGTGCCAGCAGTCCCTCGCGGGGAAACTCCTACAATGAGCAGTTCTTC
j_gene: TRBJ2-1
d_gene: NA
abundance: once
v_gene: TRBV9

CDR3aa: CASSHPGLAGEGVRPYEQYF
CDR3nt: TGTGCCAGCAGCCACCCCGGACTAGCGGGAGAGGGCGTAAGACCCTACGAGCAGTACTTC
j_gene: TRBJ2-7
d_gene: TRBD2
abundance: NA
v_gene: TRBV3-1/TRBV3-2

CDR3aa: CASSPNLAGTNTGELFF
CDR3nt: TGTGCCAGCTCACCAAACCTAGCGGGAACGAACACCGGGGAGCTGTTTTTT
j_gene: TRBJ2-2
d_gene: TRBD2
abundance: NA
v_gene: TRBV18

CDR3aa: CASSPPLRVTDTQYF
CDR3nt: TGTGCCAGCTCACCACCGCTCAGGGTCACAGATACGCAGTATTTT
j_gene: TRBJ2-3
d_gene: NA
abundance: NA
v_gene: TRBV18

CDR3aa: CASSLFGGGNQPQHF
CDR3nt: TGTGCCAGCAGTTTATTCGGAGGGGGCAATCAGCCCCAGCATTTT
j_gene: TRBJ1-5
d_gene: NA
abundance: NA
v_gene: TRBV28

CDR3aa: CATQGAGELFF
CDR3nt: TGTGCCACACAGGGGGCCGGGGAGCTGTTTTTT
j_gene: TRBJ2-2
d_gene: TRBD1
abundance: NA
v_gene: TRBV27

CDR3aa: CASSADSGVSGNTIYF
CDR3nt: TGTGCCAGCAGCGCAGACAGTGGAGTCTCTGGAAACACCATATATTTT
j_gene: TRBJ1-3
d_gene: NA
abundance: once
v_gene: TRBV7-8

CDR3aa: CASSCDREETQYF
CDR3nt: TGTGCCAGCAGCTGTGACAGGGAAGAGACCCAGTACTTC
j_gene: TRBJ2-5
d_gene: NA
abundance: NA
v_gene: TRBV21-1

CDR3aa: CASSRDRPKGPGNTIYF
CDR3nt: TGTGCCAGCAGCCGCGACAGGCCTAAGGGGCCTGGAAACACCATATATTTT
j_gene: TRBJ1-3
d_gene: NA
abundance: NA
v_gene: TRBV28

CDR3aa: CASSQDRGKRPYEQYF
CDR3nt: TGTGCCAGCAGCCAAGATCGGGGAAAAAGGCCCTACGAGCAGTACTTC
j_gene: TRBJ2-7
d_gene: NA
abundance: NA
v_gene: TRBV14

CDR3aa: CASSSIRRDRGNNEQFF
CDR3nt: TGTGCCAGCAGCTCAATCCGGCGGGACAGGGGTAACAATGAGCAGTTCTTC
j_gene: TRBJ2-1
d_gene: TRBD1
abundance: NA
v_gene: TRBV7-9

CDR3aa: CASSYAGRTEAFF
CDR3nt: TGTGCCAGCAGTTACGCAGGGAGGACTGAAGCTTTCTTT
j_gene: TRBJ1-1
d_gene: NA
abundance: once
v_gene: TRBV6-5

CDR3aa: CASSYGLGGTSYEQYF
CDR3nt: TGTGCCAGCAGTTATGGTCTAGGGGGGACTAGCTACGAGCAGTACTTC
j_gene: TRBJ2-7
d_gene: TRBD2
abundance: NA
v_gene: TRBV6-2/TRBV6-3

CDR3aa: CASSLARTGHGYTF
CDR3nt: TGTGCCAGCAGCTTAGCGAGGACAGGCCATGGCTACACCTTC
j_gene: TRBJ1-2
d_gene: TRBD1
abundance: NA
v_gene: TRBV7-2

CDR3aa: CATSDSADSNQPQHF
CDR3nt: TGTGCCACCAGTGATTCCGCGGATAGCAATCAGCCCCAGCATTTT
j_gene: TRBJ1-5
d_gene: NA
abundance: NA
v_gene: TRBV24-1

CDR3aa: CASSGTRFPFF
CDR3nt: TGTGCCAGCAGTGGGACTAGGTTTCCGTTCTTC
j_gene: TRBJ2-1
d_gene: TRBD2
abundance: NA
v_gene: TRBV2

CDR3aa: CASSVGGQGARETQYF
CDR3nt: TGTGCCAGCAGCGTAGGGGGACAGGGGGCCCGGGAGACCCAGTACTTC
j_gene: TRBJ2-5
d_gene: TRBD1
abundance: NA
v_gene: TRBV9

CDR3aa: CASSPLSLNNSPLHF
CDR3nt: TGTGCCAGTAGCCCTCTGAGCCTTAATAATTCACCCCTCCACTTT
j_gene: TRBJ1-6
d_gene: NA
abundance: NA
v_gene: TRBV19

CDR3aa: CAIKEGRTYEQYF
CDR3nt: TGTGCCATCAAGGAGGGTCGGACCTACGAGCAGTACTTC
j_gene: TRBJ2-7
d_gene: NA
abundance: NA
v_gene: TRBV10-3

CDR3aa: CASSDTGGTGELFF
CDR3nt: TGCGCCAGCAGCGACACAGGGGGCACCGGGGAGCTGTTTTTT
j_gene: TRBJ2-2
d_gene: TRBD1
abundance: few
v_gene: TRBV5-1

CDR3aa: CASDPGQGIYEQYF
CDR3nt: TGTGCCAGCGATCCGGGACAGGGTATCTACGAGCAGTACTTC
j_gene: TRBJ2-7
d_gene: TRBD1
abundance: NA
v_gene: TRBV18

CDR3aa: CASSRGLANGGEQYF
CDR3nt: TGTGCCAGCTCACGGGGACTAGCGAACGGGGGCGAGCAGTACTTC
j_gene: TRBJ2-7
d_gene: TRBD2
abundance: NA
v_gene: TRBV18

CDR3aa: CASSLGTSGHREQYF
CDR3nt: TGTGCCAGCAGCTTGGGCACCTCGGGTCATCGCGAGCAGTACTTC
j_gene: TRBJ2-7
d_gene: NA
abundance: NA
v_gene: TRBV5-6

CDR3aa: CASSGSTWGSTVNTEAFF
CDR3nt: TGTGCCAGCAGCGGTAGCACTTGGGGCTCGACAGTCAACACTGAAGCTTTCTTT
j_gene: TRBJ1-1
d_gene: NA
abundance: NA
v_gene: TRBV9

CDR3aa: CATKRQFQETQYF
CDR3nt: TGTGCCACCAAAAGACAGTTCCAAGAGACCCAGTACTTC
j_gene: TRBJ2-5
d_gene: NA
abundance: NA
v_gene: TRBV28

CDR3aa: CASSLTGGGQPQHF
CDR3nt: TGTGCCAGCAGTTTGACAGGGGGGGGTCAGCCCCAGCATTTT
j_gene: TRBJ1-5
d_gene: TRBD1
abundance: once
v_gene: TRBV27

CDR3aa: CASSVAAGGNYEQYF
CDR3nt: TGTGCCAGCAGCGTAGCGGCGGGAGGTAACTACGAGCAGTACTTC
j_gene: TRBJ2-7
d_gene: TRBD2
abundance: few
v_gene: TRBV9

CDR3aa: CASSVVPAGYF
CDR3nt: TGTGCCAGCAGCGTAGTTCCAGCAGGGTACTTC
j_gene: TRBJ2-7
d_gene: NA
abundance: NA
v_gene: TRBV9

CDR3aa: CASSIPAGKYYGYTF
CDR3nt: TGTGCCAGTAGTATTCCGGCAGGGAAGTATTATGGCTACACCTTC
j_gene: TRBJ1-2
d_gene: NA
abundance: NA
v_gene: TRBV19

CDR3aa: CASSFLSGQLNTEAFF
CDR3nt: TGTGCCAGCAGCTTTCTTTCTGGACAGTTGAACACTGAAGCTTTCTTT
j_gene: TRBJ1-1
d_gene: NA
abundance: NA
v_gene: TRBV7-8

CDR3aa: CASSVAGGPYEQYF
CDR3nt: TGTGCCAGCAGCGTAGCGGGAGGGCCTTACGAGCAGTACTTC
j_gene: TRBJ2-7
d_gene: TRBD2
abundance: NA
v_gene: TRBV9